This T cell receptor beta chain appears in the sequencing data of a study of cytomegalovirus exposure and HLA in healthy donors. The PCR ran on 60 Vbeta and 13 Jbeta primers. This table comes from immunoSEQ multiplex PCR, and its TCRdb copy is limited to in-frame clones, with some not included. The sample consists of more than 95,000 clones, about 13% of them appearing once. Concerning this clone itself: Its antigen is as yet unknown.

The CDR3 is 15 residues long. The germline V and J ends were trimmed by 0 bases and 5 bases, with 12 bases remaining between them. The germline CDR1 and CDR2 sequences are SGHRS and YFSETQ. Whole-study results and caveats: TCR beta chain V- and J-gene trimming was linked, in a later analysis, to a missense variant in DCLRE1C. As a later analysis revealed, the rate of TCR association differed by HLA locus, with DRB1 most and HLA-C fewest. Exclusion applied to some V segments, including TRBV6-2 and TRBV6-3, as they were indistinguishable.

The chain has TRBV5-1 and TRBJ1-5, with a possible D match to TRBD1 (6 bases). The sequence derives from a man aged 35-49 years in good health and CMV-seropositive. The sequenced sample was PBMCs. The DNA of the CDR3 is TGCGCCAGCAGCTTGGATGGGGGCCGAGATCAGCCCCAGCATTTT. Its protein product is CASSLDGGRDQPQHF.